The T cell receptor beta chain described here comes from a study of OX40 agonist ivuxolimab in advanced cancers. The wider study: Ivuxolimab, an agonist antibody against OX40 (CD134), was given to patients.

Overall study results and limits: Some nonresponders additionally presented with little normalized T-cell clonal expansion.

V lost 9 bases and J lost 0, with 9 bases in between. This CDR3 contains 14 residues. The germline V gene encodes CDR1 MNHNS and CDR2 SASEGT. Data came from immunoSEQ multiplex PCR; TCRdb stores just in-frame clones and leaves some out. The sample consists of about 58,000 clones, less than 85% of them appearing once. Comment on this clone: Antigen specificity is unknown.

The material sequenced was CD4+ or CD8+ T cells sorted from blood, taken in a trial of the OX40 agonist ivuxolimab. The chain couples TRBV6-1 to TRBJ2-6; D is possibly TRBD1 (5 bases). This TCR was sampled from an adult with an advanced solid tumor such as melanoma, head and neck, liver or kidney cancer. As DNA, the CDR3 is TGTGCCAGTACAGGTCTCTCTGGGGCCAACGTCCTGACTTTC. Translating it yields CASTGLSGANVLTF.